These 21 T cell receptor beta chains share one sample of origin, sequenced in a study of blood T cell repertoires in COVID-19. TCRdb keeps only in-frame clones here, not all; method: immunoSEQ multiplex PCR. The sample lists 55,000 to 75,000 clones, roughly 90% occurring once. Input material: peripheral blood. The source is a human donor in a cohort sampled during active COVID-19.

The rearrangement joins TRBV6-6 to TRBJ1-5, with a weak D call TRBD1 (6 bases). V was shortened by 9 bases and J by 3 bases, with 18 bases between the two germline ends. CDR1 and CDR2 (germline): MNHNY, SVGAGI (reference sequence). The CDR3 has 15 residues. CDR3 protein: CASAGGQTLNQPQHF. The CDR3 coding sequence is TGTGCCAGTGCGGGGGGGCAAACCCTCAATCAGCCCCAGCATTTT.

The chain is built from TRBV9 and TRBJ2-1, with 15 bases matching TRBD2. Germline loops: CDR1 SGDLS, CDR2 YYNGEE. Unmatched junction bases numbered 2, after V lost 0 bases and J lost 4 bases. The CDR3 is 17 residues long. The CDR3 region is CASSVGTSGGGYNEQFF. For the CDR3, the DNA is TGTGCCAGCAGCGTAGGGACTAGCGGGGGGGGATACAATGAGCAGTTCTTC.

This sequence joins TRBV19 and TRBJ2-7; D ambiguous. This CDR3 region has 14 residues. The germline gives CDR1 LNHDA, CDR2 SQIVND (reference sequence). Trimming removed 8 bases at V and 1 base at J, with 15 bases between. For the CDR3, the DNA is TGTGCCAGTTCCGCCGGGTTCACATCCTACGAGCAGTACTTC. Amino acid sequence: CASSAGFTSYEQYF.

This rearrangement joins TRBV7-9 to TRBJ2-5; TRBD1 aligns across 9 bases. The CDR3 is 14 residues long. The germline gives CDR1 SEHNR, CDR2 FQNEAQ (reference sequence). V dropped 3 bases and J dropped 5; count of bases not matched to a gene: 4. The CDR3 DNA is TGTGCCAGCAGCTTGGACAGGGGTAGGGAGACCCAGTACTTC. Translating it yields CASSLDRGRETQYF.

The chain is built from TRBV3-1 (or the pseudogene TRBV3-2) and TRBJ2-1; tentatively, D is TRBD1 (5 bases). Germline CDR1 and CDR2: LGHDT and YNNKEL (reference sequence). The V end lost 0 bases, the J end lost 10 bases, and 16 bases lay between the germline ends. This CDR3 has 15 residues. CDR3 amino acids: CASSQDFQPHREQFF. The CDR3 DNA is TGTGCCAGCAGCCAAGATTTCCAGCCACACAGGGAGCAGTTCTTC.

The chain has TRBV18 and TRBJ1-1; weak D call: TRBD1 (5 bases). The V gene lost 5 bases and the J gene lost 0 bases, with 13 bases spanning the gap. The CDR3 covers 15 residues. Germline V gene sequence: CDR1 KGHSH, CDR2 LQKENI. The CDR3 protein is CASSIDTGMNTEAFF. CDR3 sequence (DNA): TGTGCCAGCTCAATCGATACAGGAATGAACACTGAAGCTTTCTTT.

This clone was observed once. The rearrangement joins TRBV12-3 or TRBV12-4 to TRBJ1-6; D uncertain. This CDR3 comprises 12 residues. Between the trimmed V and J ends, which lost 4 bases and 7 bases, there was a span of 5 bases. CDR3 sequence reads: CASSSHNSPLHF. DNA of the CDR3: TGTGCCAGCAGTTCACACAATTCACCCCTCCACTTT.

The chain carries TRBV2 and TRBJ2-7; tentatively, D is TRBD1 (6 bases). Trimming cost V 8 bases and J 3 bases, with 17 bases left between them. This CDR3 spans 14 amino acids. Germline CDR1 SNHLY, CDR2 FYNNEI. CDR3 region: CASGAGERIYEQYF. Here the CDR3 DNA reads TGTGCCAGCGGCGCAGGGGAGAGGATCTACGAGCAGTACTTC.

The CDR3 reads CASSLAGGATYEQYF. The CDR3 region has the DNA TGCGCCAGCAGCTTGGCCGGGGGGGCTACCTACGAGCAGTACTTC. This chain uses TRBV5-1 with TRBJ2-7; 8 bases are shared with TRBD2. V was clipped by 0 bases and J by 2 bases; unmatched bases: 4. This CDR3 region has 15 residues. Germline CDR1 is SGHRS and CDR2 is YFSETQ.

The chain links TRBV6-4 to TRBJ2-7; D may be TRBD2 (6 bases). V was clipped by 7 bases and J by 3 bases, with 19 bases between them. CDR1 is MRHNA, CDR2 SNTAGT, per germline. The CDR3 loop spans 15 amino acids. This CDR3 reads CASIPGLPFVYEQYF. Here the CDR3 DNA reads TGTGCCAGCATCCCGGGACTTCCTTTCGTCTACGAGCAGTACTTC.

This clone has just one count. CDR3 region: CASSLRRQGARNEQFF. The CDR3 region has the DNA TGTGCCAGCAGCTTACGAAGACAGGGGGCGAGGAATGAGCAGTTCTTC. V usage is TRBV13 and J usage is TRBJ2-1, with 10 nucleotides matching TRBD1. The length of the CDR3 is 16 residues. Per the germline V gene, CDR1 is PRHDT and CDR2 is FYEKMQ (reference sequence). Trimming removed 2 bases from V and 7 bases from J; junction bases left unmatched: 8.

The chain couples TRBV7-9 to TRBJ2-5, with a weak D call TRBD2 (6 bases). Per the germline V gene, CDR1 is SEHNR and CDR2 is FQNEAQ (reference sequence). The CDR3 has 13 residues. Trimming cost V 5 bases and J 4 bases, with 11 bases left between them. CDR3 amino acids: CASSGGSGETQYF. The CDR3 bases are TGTGCCAGCAGCGGAGGGTCCGGAGAGACCCAGTACTTC.

V and J are TRBV7-9 and TRBJ2-3, with 10 positions matching TRBD1. V was clipped by 4 bases and J by 0 bases; unmatched bases: 1. The CDR3 is 15 residues long. Germline CDR1 is SEHNR and CDR2 is FQNEAQ (reference sequence). CDR3 nucleotides: TGTGCCAGCAGCTCGGGACAGGGGAGCACAGATACGCAGTATTTT. Amino acid sequence: CASSSGQGSTDTQYF.

In DNA form, the CDR3 reads TGTGCCAGCAGCTCCCCATATTTTAGCGGGGTCCAAGATACGCAGTATTTT. Protein: CASSSPYFSGVQDTQYF. The gene calls are TRBV6-2 or TRBV6-3 and TRBJ2-3, with TRBD2 matching over 8 bases. V was clipped by 6 bases and J by 5 bases; unmatched bases: 16. The CDR3 runs 17 residues. Germline CDR1 and CDR2: MNHEY and SVGEGT.

This sequence joins TRBV2 and TRBJ1-2; 8 bases align to TRBD1. CDR1 and CDR2 from the germline V gene are SNHLY and FYNNEI. The CDR3 loop spans 12 amino acids. V was pared by 9 bases and J by 4 bases, with 4 bases of the junction left unmatched. CDR3 protein: CAREGTGYGYTF. The CDR3 DNA follows: TGTGCCAGAGAGGGGACAGGCTATGGCTACACCTTC.

The genes are TRBV18 and TRBJ2-3; 12 nucleotides agree with TRBD2. The ends lost 6 bases at V and 5 bases at J; junction bases unmatched: 6. Germline V gene sequence: CDR1 KGHSH, CDR2 LQKENI. This CDR3 comprises 15 residues. CDR3 in amino acids: CASSASGGAVDTQYF. DNA of the CDR3: TGTGCCAGCTCGGCTAGCGGGGGGGCCGTAGATACGCAGTATTTT.

This clone came up once. The chain combines TRBV30 with TRBJ2-1; TRBD2 matches at 7 bases. CDR3 size: 14 residues. V was pared by 4 bases and J by 4 bases, with 7 bases of the junction left unmatched. The germline V gene encodes CDR1 GTSNPN and CDR2 SVGIG (reference sequence). The CDR3 DNA reads TGTGCCTGGACCGAGAGCGGGGTGTACAATGAGCAGTTCTTC. As protein: CAWTESGVYNEQFF.

This clone was found once. The chain is built from TRBV24-1 and TRBJ2-2; the D gene is possibly TRBD1 (6 bases). CDR3 length: 13 amino acids. Germline V CDR1 and CDR2: KGHDR, SFDVKD. Between the trimmed V and J ends, which lost 7 bases and 4 bases, there was a span of 9 bases. The CDR3 DNA is TGTGCCACCAGGGACAGATCCACCGGGGAGCTGTTTTTT. This encodes CATRDRSTGELFF.

This chain joins TRBV4-3 and TRBJ2-7, with 8 bases matching TRBD1. CDR1 and CDR2 from the germline V gene are LGHNA and YSLEER. V shed 1 base and J 5 bases; nucleotides not matched to a gene: 13. CDR3 length equals 17 residues. The CDR3 loop is CASSQGTIGQGAHEQYF. The CDR3 bases are TGCGCCAGCAGCCAAGGGACAATAGGGCAGGGGGCACACGAGCAGTACTTC.

The V and J genes are TRBV9 and TRBJ2-1, with D unclear. The CDR3 sequence is 13 residues long. Germline V gene data show CDR1 as SGDLS and CDR2 as YYNGEE. Trimming shortened V by 0 bases and J by 5 bases, and 6 bases separated the two germline ends. CDR3 nucleotides: TGTGCCAGCAGCGTAGCTAGTGACAATGAGCAGTTCTTC. Translation: CASSVASDNEQFF.

The chain combines TRBV2 with TRBJ1-2, with D unresolved. V was shortened by 4 bases and J by 5 bases, with 11 bases between the two germline ends. This CDR3 comprises 13 residues. The germline V gene encodes CDR1 SNHLY and CDR2 FYNNEI. CDR3 sequence reads: CASSVLREYGYTF. The CDR3 coding sequence is TGTGCCAGCAGTGTTTTAAGGGAGTATGGCTACACCTTC.